These 25 T cell receptor beta chains came from one sample sequenced in a study of T-cell reconstitution after alpha-beta-depleted transplantation in children. The authors prepared the TCRbeta library with unique molecular identifiers. MiXCR, applied by TCRdb to the PCR reads, yields one record per CDR3 protein. The data hold 230,000 or so distinct CDR3 sequences, with approximately 9.9% observed a single time. Sequenced here: PBMCs from the stem cell graft donor, sampled from the stem cell graft. The receptors stem from a human donor who donated a stem cell graft to a child with SCID.

On this clonotype: This may stem from a read error, because a much larger clone lies one nucleotide away. The chain carries TRBV6-2 or TRBV6-3 and TRBJ2-7, with 9 bases lining up with TRBD1. This CDR3 region has 15 residues. Germline V lookup: CDR1 MNHEY, CDR2 SVGEGT. The CDR3 protein is CASSSGQGETYGQYF. Here the CDR3 DNA reads TGTGCCAGCAGTTCGGGACAGGGAGAGACCTACGGGCAGTACTTC.

This clonotype was counted at least ten times. The genes are TRBV20-1 and TRBJ2-3, with a possible D match to TRBD2 (7 bases). CDR1 is DFQATT and CDR2 is SNEGSKA in the germline V gene (reference sequence). Trimming stripped 4 bases from V and 1 base from J, with 21 bases between. The CDR3 totals 17 residues. Here the CDR3 reads CSANPPGGGLGTDTQYF. For the CDR3, the DNA is TGCAGTGCTAACCCGCCTGGGGGGGGGCTGGGCACAGATACGCAGTATTTT.

The genes are TRBV28 and TRBJ2-2, with 7 nucleotides matching TRBD1. Germline V CDR1 and CDR2: MDHEN, SYDVKM. The CDR3 is 15 residues long. J was trimmed by 5 bases and V by 5 bases; bases with no gene match: 8. For the CDR3, the DNA is TGTGCCAGCAGTCCCACAGGGGACGGGACCGGGGAGCTGTTTTTT. The encoded protein is CASSPTGDGTGELFF.

This clonotype occurred many times. The chain recombines TRBV20-1 with TRBJ2-1; 10 positions agree with TRBD1. The CDR3 loop spans 16 amino acids. Looked up from germline, CDR1 is DFQATT and CDR2 is SNEGSKA (reference sequence). V trimming: 3 bases; J trimming: 11 bases; junction bases outside the gene matches: 16. The CDR3 DNA reads TGCAGTGCTAGGCTTATTACGGGACAGGGGCAAAATAAGCAGTTCTTC. Encoded protein: CSARLITGQGQNKQFF.

This clonotype was found many times. The chain is built from TRBV3-1 and TRBJ2-3; 8 bases match TRBD2. CDR1 LGHDT and CDR2 YNNKEL come from the germline V gene (reference sequence). Losses at the gene ends were 4 bases for V and 3 bases for J; bases not matched to a gene: 9. CDR3 length: 16 amino acids. In nucleotides, the CDR3 is TGTGCCAGCAGCCTATCTGGCGGGGGGCCAACAGATACGCAGTATTTT. Protein product: CASSLSGGGPTDTQYF.

This clonotype has ten or more counts. The chain employs TRBV9 and TRBJ2-2; 9 positions match TRBD1. The CDR3 is 16 amino acids. The junction had 4 bases not matched to a gene; V was cut back by 0 bases and J by 4 bases. CDR1 is SGDLS and CDR2 is YYNGEE in the germline V gene. The CDR3 region has the DNA TGTGCCAGCAGCGTAGCCGGGACAGGGATCACCGGGGAGCTGTTTTTT. This sequence encodes CASSVAGTGITGELFF.

This clonotype was counted only a few times. This chain uses TRBV2 with TRBJ1-5; D perhaps matches TRBD1 (5 bases). CDR1 and CDR2 from the germline V gene are SNHLY and FYNNEI. CDR3 length: 14 residues. V was shortened by 8 bases and J by 7 bases, with 18 bases between the two germline ends. The CDR3 spells CASSGTAEGQPQHF. The CDR3 coding sequence is TGTGCCAGCTCCGGGACGGCGGAGGGACAGCCCCAGCATTTT.

This clonotype appeared once. With a much larger clone just one base away, this may be a read error. The rearrangement joins TRBV4-1 to TRBJ1-1; D not certain. Germline V lookup: CDR1 MGHRA, CDR2 YSYEKL. This CDR3 has 21 amino acids. The V end was cut by 1 base, the J end by 0 bases, with 27 bases between. This CDR3 reads CASSQGRRKAPGPAMNTEAFF. The CDR3 DNA reads TGCGCCAGCAGCCAAGGTCGTAGAAAGGCCCCCGGGCCAGCTATGAACACTGAAGCTTTCTTT.

Ten or more counts support this clonotype. The rearrangement links TRBV7-9 to TRBJ2-7; 9 positions match TRBD2. The germline V gene has CDR1 SEHNR and CDR2 FQNEAQ (reference sequence). The CDR3 is 15 amino acids. Trimming removed 5 bases from V and 4 bases from J; junction bases left unmatched: 9. CDR3 sequence reads: CASSGGASGAYEQYF. The CDR3 DNA follows: TGTGCCAGCAGCGGGGGGGCTAGCGGGGCTTACGAGCAGTACTTC. Full variable domain (rest looked up from reference TRBV7-9 and TRBJ2-7): DTGVSQNPRHKITKRGQNVTFRCDPISEHNRLYWYRQTLGQGPEFLTYFQNEAQLEKSRLLSDRFSAERPKGSFSTLEIQRTEQGDSAMYLCASSGGASGAYEQYFGPGTRLTVT.

This clonotype was detected ten times or more. This rearrangement joins TRBV7-6 to TRBJ1-3; D is ambiguous. Trimming left V 1 base short and J 8 bases short, with 6 bases between. The CDR3 is 12 residues long. Germline V gene data show CDR1 as SGHVS and CDR2 as FNYEAQ. CDR3 DNA sequence: TGTGCCAGCAGCTTAGAGCCGGACACCATATATTTT. It is translated as CASSLEPDTIYF.

This clonotype was observed at least ten times. The chain carries TRBV5-1 and TRBJ1-1, with TRBD1 identical over 9 bases. The germline V gene has CDR1 SGHRS and CDR2 YFSETQ. J was trimmed by 1 base and V by 4 bases; bases with no gene match: 5. CDR3 length: 15 residues. The CDR3 DNA reads as TGCGCCAGCAGCCCTGGGGACAGGGAGAACACTGAAGCTTTCTTT. It translates to CASSPGDRENTEAFF.

This clonotype was seen many times. CDR3 DNA: TGTGCCAGCAGTCGGGCGAGGTACGGGGGTGGAGACTACGAGCAGTACTTC. Translated, it gives CASSRARYGGGDYEQYF. The rearrangement joins TRBV28 to TRBJ2-7; TRBD2 might be the D (6 bases). V dropped 5 bases and J dropped 3 bases, with 23 bases sitting between them. The length of the CDR3 is 17 residues. Germline lookup yields CDR1 MDHEN and CDR2 SYDVKM.

This clonotype was recorded at least ten times. The chain uses TRBV18 and TRBJ2-7; no firm D call. Germline CDR1 reads KGHSH; CDR2 reads LQKENI. The CDR3 extends over 14 amino acids. V was clipped by 3 bases and J by 0 bases, with 9 bases between them. This CDR3 reads CASSPSYSSYEQYF. In DNA, the CDR3 is TGTGCCAGCTCACCCTCGTATAGCTCCTACGAGCAGTACTTC.

In this sample, this clonotype turned up many times. The chain couples TRBV20-1 to TRBJ2-7, with D tentatively TRBD1 (5 bases). The CDR3 is 14 amino acids. With 0 bases removed from V and 2 bases from J, the gap between germline ends came to 11 bases. Germline CDR1 is DFQATT and CDR2 is SNEGSKA (reference sequence). The CDR3 nucleotides read TGCAGTGCTAGAGACAGGGTGAAAACCTACGAGCAGTACTTC. Protein sequence: CSARDRVKTYEQYF.

This clonotype turned up a few times. The rearrangement uses TRBV25-1 and TRBJ2-6; 7 bases align to TRBD1. CDR1 MGHDK and CDR2 SYGVNS come from the germline V gene. V gave up 6 bases and J gave up 4 bases; unmatched junction bases: 6. The CDR3 covers 15 residues. The DNA for the CDR3 is TGTGCCAGCAGGCCAACAGGGGCCGGGGCCAACGTCCTGACTTTC. Translation gives CASRPTGAGANVLTF. Using reference TRBV25-1 and TRBJ2-6 for the parts outside the CDR3, the full variable domain is EADIYQTPRYLVIGTGKKITLECSQTMGHDKMYWYQQDPGMELHLIHYSYGVNSTEKGDLSSESTVSRIRTEHFPLTLESARPSHTSQYLCASRPTGAGANVLTFGAGSRLTVL.

This clonotype was detected ten times or more. CDR3: CASSPGPTGLETQYF. In nucleotides, the CDR3 is TGCGCCAGCAGCCCCGGGCCGACAGGCCTGGAGACCCAGTACTTC. This sequence joins TRBV4-3 and TRBJ2-5; tentatively, D is TRBD1 (6 bases). V lost 4 bases and J 5 bases, leaving 17 bases between the germline ends. CDR3 length equals 15 residues. CDR1 is LGHNA, CDR2 YSLEER, per germline.

A few counts support this clonotype. This chain connects TRBV24-1 to TRBJ2-1, with 8 bases matching TRBD2. Trimming removed 5 bases from V and 7 bases from J; junction bases left unmatched: 6. Germline V lookup: CDR1 KGHDR, CDR2 SFDVKD. The CDR3 has 14 residues. In DNA, the CDR3 is TGTGCCACCAGTGGCTCGGGGGGGCTGAATGAGCAGTTCTTC. Residues: CATSGSGGLNEQFF.

This clonotype was observed many times. This sequence joins TRBV4-2 and TRBJ2-4, with 9 bases aligning to TRBD2. J was trimmed by 0 bases and V by 1 base; bases with no gene match: 1. CDR1 LGHNA and CDR2 YNFKEQ come from the germline V gene. CDR3 length equals 16 residues. Here the CDR3 DNA reads TGTGCCAGCAGCCAAGCTAGCGGGGTAGCCAAAAACATTCAGTACTTC. Encoded protein: CASSQASGVAKNIQYF.

V gene TRBV7-8 combines with J gene TRBJ1-5; 7 bases are shared with TRBD1. The trim removed 5 bases at V and 9 bases at J, leaving 13 bases unmatched. The CDR3 runs to 15 residues. The V gene's germline CDR1 is SGHVS and CDR2 FQNEAQ. The CDR3 protein is CASSLEGAVIMPQHF. CDR3 nucleotide sequence: TGTGCCAGCAGCCTAGAGGGGGCCGTCATCATGCCCCAGCATTTT.

The chain links TRBV9 to TRBJ2-3; D gene uncertain. Deletions cut 4 bases from V and 2 bases from J, with 17 bases between. The CDR3 contains 16 residues. The germline gives CDR1 SGDLS, CDR2 YYNGEE. The CDR3 nucleotides are TGTGCCAGCAGCCCCTCTTCTGGAGCGCCCACAGATACGCAGTATTTT. It codes for CASSPSSGAPTDTQYF.

This clonotype was seen at least ten times. V is TRBV5-6 and J is TRBJ2-1; 10 bases fit TRBD1. This CDR3 contains 14 residues. Germline values: CDR1 SGHDT, CDR2 YYEEEE. The V gene end was trimmed by 3 bases and the J gene end by 5 bases; junction bases not matched to a gene: 2. This chain's CDR3 is CASSSTGGNNEQFF. The CDR3 coding sequence is TGTGCCAGCAGCTCGACAGGGGGCAACAATGAGCAGTTCTTC.

Comments on this clonotype: This clone may be a read error of a much larger clone one base away. The chain joins TRBV2 to TRBJ2-1, with D unclear. Germline V lookup: CDR1 SNHLY, CDR2 FYNNEI. This CDR3 is built from 13 residues. Deletions cut 7 bases from V and 4 bases from J, with 11 bases between. The CDR3 nucleotides are TGTGCCAGCATGACCGGGTCATACAATGAGCAGTTCTTC. It specifies CASMTGSYNEQFF. Using reference TRBV2 and TRBJ2-1 for the parts outside the CDR3, the full variable domain is EPEVTQTPSHQVTQMGQEVILRCVPISNHLYFYWYRQILGQKVEFLVSFYNNEISEKSEIFDDQFSVERPDGSNFTLKIRSTKLEDSAMYFCASMTGSYNEQFFGPGTRLTVL.

Note on this clonotype: This clone may be a read error of a much larger clone one base away. The genes are TRBV27 and TRBJ1-2, with 7 bases lining up with TRBD1. The CDR3 is made up of 14 amino acids. Germline V lookup: CDR1 MNHEY, CDR2 SMNVEV (reference sequence). The chain's CDR3 is CASRPLGGDYGDTF. CDR3 in DNA: TGTGCCAGCCGACCCTTAGGGGGCGACTATGGCGACACCTTC.

This clonotype was counted many times. V usage is TRBV24-1 and J usage is TRBJ2-5, with 11 bases lining up with TRBD2. Germline V gene sequence: CDR1 KGHDR, CDR2 SFDVKD. This CDR3 has 16 residues. V was clipped by 3 bases and J by 0 bases; unmatched bases: 2. The CDR3 DNA sequence: TGTGCCACCAGTGATGAACTAGCGGGGGACCAAGAGACCCAGTACTTC. Its translation is CATSDELAGDQETQYF.

A word on this clonotype: A much more abundant neighbour one base away suggests this may be a read error. The chain uses TRBV14 and TRBJ2-1, with TRBD2 identical over 9 bases. V was clipped by 8 bases and J by 3 bases; unmatched bases: 5. Germline CDR1 is SGHDN and CDR2 is FVKESK. This CDR3 comprises 14 residues. The CDR3, as DNA: TGTGCCAGCGGAGAGCGGGGGGTCTACAATGAGCAGTTCTTC. Encoded protein: CASGERGVYNEQFF.